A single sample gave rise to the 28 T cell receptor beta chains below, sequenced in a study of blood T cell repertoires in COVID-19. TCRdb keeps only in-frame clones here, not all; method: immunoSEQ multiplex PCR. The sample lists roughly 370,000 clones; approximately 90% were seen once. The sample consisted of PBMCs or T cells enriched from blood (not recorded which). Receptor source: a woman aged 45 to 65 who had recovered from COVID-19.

DNA for the CDR3: TGTGCCTGGGACCGGACGGGGGGAACTAATGAAAAACTGTTTTTT. Translated, it gives CAWDRTGGTNEKLFF. This chain joins TRBV30 and TRBJ1-4; TRBD1 might be the D (5 bases). CDR1 is GTSNPN and CDR2 is SVGIG in the germline V gene (reference sequence). Trimming removed 5 bases from V and 1 base from J, with 14 bases in between. CDR3 length: 15 amino acids.

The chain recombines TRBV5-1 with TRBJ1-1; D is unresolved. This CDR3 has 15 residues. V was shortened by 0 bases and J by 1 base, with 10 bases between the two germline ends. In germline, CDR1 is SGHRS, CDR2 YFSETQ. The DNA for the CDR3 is TGCGCCAGCAGCTTGGTTTTGGGCTGGAACACTGAAGCTTTCTTT. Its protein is CASSLVLGWNTEAFF.

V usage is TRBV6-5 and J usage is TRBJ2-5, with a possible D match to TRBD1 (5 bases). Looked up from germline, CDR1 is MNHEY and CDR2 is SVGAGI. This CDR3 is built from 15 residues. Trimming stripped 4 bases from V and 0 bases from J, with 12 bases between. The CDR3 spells CASSSGRQYQETQYF. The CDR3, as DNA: TGTGCCAGCAGTTCCGGAAGACAGTACCAAGAGACCCAGTACTTC.

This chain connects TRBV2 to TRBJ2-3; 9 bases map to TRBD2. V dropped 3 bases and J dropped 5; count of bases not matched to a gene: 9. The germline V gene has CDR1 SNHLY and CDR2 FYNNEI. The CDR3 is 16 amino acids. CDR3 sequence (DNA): TGTGCCAGCAGTGAGACGCGGGGGGGCCGCTTAGATACGCAGTATTTT. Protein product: CASSETRGGRLDTQYF.

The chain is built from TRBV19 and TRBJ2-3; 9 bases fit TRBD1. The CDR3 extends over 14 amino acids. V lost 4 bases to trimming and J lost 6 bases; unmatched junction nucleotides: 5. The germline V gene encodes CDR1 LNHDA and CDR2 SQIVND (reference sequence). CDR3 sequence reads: CASSTGQGSDTQYF. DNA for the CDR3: TGTGCCAGTAGTACGGGACAGGGAAGTGATACGCAGTATTTT.

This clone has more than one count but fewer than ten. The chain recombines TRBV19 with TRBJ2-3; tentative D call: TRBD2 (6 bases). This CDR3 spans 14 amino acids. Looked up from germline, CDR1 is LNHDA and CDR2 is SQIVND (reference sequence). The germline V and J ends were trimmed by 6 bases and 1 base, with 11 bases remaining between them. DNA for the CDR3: TGTGCCAGTAGCGGGGGTCTTGGCACAGATACGCAGTATTTT. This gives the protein CASSGGLGTDTQYF.

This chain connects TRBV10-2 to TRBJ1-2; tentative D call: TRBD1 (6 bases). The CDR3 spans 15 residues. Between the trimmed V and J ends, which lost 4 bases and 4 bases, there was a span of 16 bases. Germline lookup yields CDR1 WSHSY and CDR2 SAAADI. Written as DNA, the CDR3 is TGCGCCAGCAGTGGTAACGAAGGACAGATCTATGGCTACACCTTC. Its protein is CASSGNEGQIYGYTF.

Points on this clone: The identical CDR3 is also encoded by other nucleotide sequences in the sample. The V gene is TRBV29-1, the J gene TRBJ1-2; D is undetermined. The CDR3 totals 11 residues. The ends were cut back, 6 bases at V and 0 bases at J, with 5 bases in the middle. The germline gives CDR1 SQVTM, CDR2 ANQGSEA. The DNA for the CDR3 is TGCAGCGTCGAGACTAACTATGGCTACACCTTC. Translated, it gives CSVETNYGYTF.

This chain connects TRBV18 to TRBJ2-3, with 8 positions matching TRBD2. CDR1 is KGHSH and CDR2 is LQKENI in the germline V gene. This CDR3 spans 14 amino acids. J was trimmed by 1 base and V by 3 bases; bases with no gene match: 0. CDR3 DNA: TGTGCCAGCTCACCCGGGGGGGGCACAGATACGCAGTATTTT. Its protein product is CASSPGGGTDTQYF.

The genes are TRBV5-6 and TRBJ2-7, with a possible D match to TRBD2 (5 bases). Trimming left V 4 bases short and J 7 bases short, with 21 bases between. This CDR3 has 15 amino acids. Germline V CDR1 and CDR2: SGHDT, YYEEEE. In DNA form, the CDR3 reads TGTGCCAGCAGCCAGAGGAGGTTGGGGTCGGGAGAGCAGTACTTC. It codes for CASSQRRLGSGEQYF.

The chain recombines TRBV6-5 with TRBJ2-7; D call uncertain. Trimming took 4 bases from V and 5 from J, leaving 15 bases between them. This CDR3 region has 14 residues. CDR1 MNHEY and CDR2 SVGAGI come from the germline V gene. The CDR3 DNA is TGTGCCAGCAGTTTTTTAAACACAGCACACGAGCAGTACTTC. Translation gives CASSFLNTAHEQYF.

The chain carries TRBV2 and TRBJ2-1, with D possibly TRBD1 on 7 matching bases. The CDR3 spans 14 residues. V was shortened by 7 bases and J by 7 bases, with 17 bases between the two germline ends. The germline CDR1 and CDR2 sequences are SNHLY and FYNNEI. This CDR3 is CASTGGTATNEQFF. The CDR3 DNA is TGTGCCAGCACCGGCGGGACAGCTACAAATGAGCAGTTCTTC.

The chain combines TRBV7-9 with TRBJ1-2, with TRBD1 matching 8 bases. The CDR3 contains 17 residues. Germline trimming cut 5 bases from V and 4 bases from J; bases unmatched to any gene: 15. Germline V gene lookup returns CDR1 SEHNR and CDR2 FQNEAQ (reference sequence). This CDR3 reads CASSRWSGQGVSYGYTF. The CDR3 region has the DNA TGTGCCAGCAGCCGCTGGTCCGGACAGGGTGTTTCCTATGGCTACACCTTC.

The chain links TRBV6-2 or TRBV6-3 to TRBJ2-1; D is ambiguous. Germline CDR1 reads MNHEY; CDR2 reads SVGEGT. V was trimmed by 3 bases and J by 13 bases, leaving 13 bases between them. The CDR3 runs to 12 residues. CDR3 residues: CASSYLAGEQFF. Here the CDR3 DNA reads TGTGCCAGCAGTTATTTGGCCGGAGAACAGTTCTTC.

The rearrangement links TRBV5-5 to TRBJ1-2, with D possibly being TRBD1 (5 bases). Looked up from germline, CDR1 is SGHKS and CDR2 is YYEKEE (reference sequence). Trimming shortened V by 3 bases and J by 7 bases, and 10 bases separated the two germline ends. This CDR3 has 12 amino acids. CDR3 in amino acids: CASSSSRVGYTF. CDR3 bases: TGTGCCAGCAGCTCGAGCAGGGTTGGCTACACCTTC. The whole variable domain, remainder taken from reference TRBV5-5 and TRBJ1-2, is DAGVTQSPTHLIKTRGQQVTLRCSPISGHKSVSWYQQVLGQGPQFIFQYYEKEERGRGNFPDRFSARQFPNYSSELNVNALLLGDSALYLCASSSSRVGYTFGSGTRLTVV.

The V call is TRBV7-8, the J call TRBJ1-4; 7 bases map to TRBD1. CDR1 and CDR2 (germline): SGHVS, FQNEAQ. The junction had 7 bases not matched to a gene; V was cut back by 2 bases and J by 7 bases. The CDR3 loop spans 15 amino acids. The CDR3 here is CASSLNPGGGEKLFF. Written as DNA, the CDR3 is TGTGCCAGCAGCTTAAATCCAGGGGGAGGTGAAAAACTGTTTTTT.

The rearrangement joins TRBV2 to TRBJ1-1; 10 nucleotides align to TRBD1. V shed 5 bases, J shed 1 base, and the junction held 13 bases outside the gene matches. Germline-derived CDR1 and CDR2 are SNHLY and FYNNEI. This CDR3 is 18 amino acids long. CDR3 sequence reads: CASSQWGGQGLGNTEAFF. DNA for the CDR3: TGTGCCAGCAGTCAGTGGGGGGGACAGGGGTTAGGGAACACTGAAGCTTTCTTT.

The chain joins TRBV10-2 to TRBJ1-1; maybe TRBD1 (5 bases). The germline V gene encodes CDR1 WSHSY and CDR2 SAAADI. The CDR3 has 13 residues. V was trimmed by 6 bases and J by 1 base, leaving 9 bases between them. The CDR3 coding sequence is TGCGCCAGCAGCTTTCAGGGGAACACTGAAGCTTTCTTT. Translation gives CASSFQGNTEAFF.

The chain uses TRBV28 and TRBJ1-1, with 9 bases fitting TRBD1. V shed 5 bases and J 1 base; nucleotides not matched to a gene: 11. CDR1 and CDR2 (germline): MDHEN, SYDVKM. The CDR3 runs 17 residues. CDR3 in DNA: TGTGCCAGCAGTGTAATCCGACAGGGGGGAAGGAACACTGAAGCTTTCTTT. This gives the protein CASSVIRQGGRNTEAFF.

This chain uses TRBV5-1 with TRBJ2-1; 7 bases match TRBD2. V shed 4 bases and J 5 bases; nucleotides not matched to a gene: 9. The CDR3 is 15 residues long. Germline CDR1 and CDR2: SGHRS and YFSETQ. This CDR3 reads CASSSGGTTNNEQFF. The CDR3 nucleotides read TGCGCCAGCAGCAGCGGTGGGACTACAAACAATGAGCAGTTCTTC.

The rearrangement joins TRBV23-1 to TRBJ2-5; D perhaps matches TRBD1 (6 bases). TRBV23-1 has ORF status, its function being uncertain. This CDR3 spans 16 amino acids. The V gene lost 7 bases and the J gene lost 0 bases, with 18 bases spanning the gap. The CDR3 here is CASKRTERTYQETQYF. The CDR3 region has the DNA TGCGCCAGCAAAAGGACAGAAAGGACCTACCAAGAGACCCAGTACTTC.

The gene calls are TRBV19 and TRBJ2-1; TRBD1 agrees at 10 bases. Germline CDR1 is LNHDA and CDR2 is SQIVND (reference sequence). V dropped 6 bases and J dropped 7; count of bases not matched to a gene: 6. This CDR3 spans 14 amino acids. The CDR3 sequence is CASSYRQGANEQFF. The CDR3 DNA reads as TGTGCCAGTAGCTACCGACAGGGGGCGAATGAGCAGTTCTTC.

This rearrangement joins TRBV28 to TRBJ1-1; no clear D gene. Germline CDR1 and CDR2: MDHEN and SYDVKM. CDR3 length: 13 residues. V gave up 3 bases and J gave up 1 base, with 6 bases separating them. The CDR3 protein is CASSLERNTEAFF. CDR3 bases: TGTGCCAGCAGTTTGGAGCGGAACACTGAAGCTTTCTTT.

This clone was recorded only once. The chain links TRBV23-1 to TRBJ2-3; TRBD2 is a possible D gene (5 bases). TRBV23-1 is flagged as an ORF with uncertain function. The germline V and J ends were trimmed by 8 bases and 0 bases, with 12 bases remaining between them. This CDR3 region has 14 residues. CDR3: CASRDSVSTDTQYF. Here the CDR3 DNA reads TGCGCCAGCCGGGATAGCGTGAGCACAGATACGCAGTATTTT.

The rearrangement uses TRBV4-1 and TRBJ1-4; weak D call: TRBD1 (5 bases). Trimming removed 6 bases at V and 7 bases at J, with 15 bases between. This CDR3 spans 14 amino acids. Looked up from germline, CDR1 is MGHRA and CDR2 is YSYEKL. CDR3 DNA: TGCGCCAGCAGTACCGGGGGAAGAAGTGAAAAACTGTTTTTT. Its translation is CASSTGGRSEKLFF.

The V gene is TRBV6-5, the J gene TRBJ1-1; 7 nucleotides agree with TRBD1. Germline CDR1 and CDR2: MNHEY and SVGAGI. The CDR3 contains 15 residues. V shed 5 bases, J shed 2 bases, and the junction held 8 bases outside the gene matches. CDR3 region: CASSRTGVSNTEAFF. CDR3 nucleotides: TGTGCCAGCAGTCGAACAGGGGTGAGCAACACTGAAGCTTTCTTT.

In nucleotides, the CDR3 is TGTGCCAGTAGTATCTTGGGACAGGGGGCGCATGGCTACACCTTC. Protein product: CASSILGQGAHGYTF. The V gene is TRBV19, the J gene TRBJ1-2; 12 nucleotides agree with TRBD1. CDR3 length: 15 residues. Germline V gives CDR1 LNHDA, CDR2 SQIVND (reference sequence). The trim removed 3 bases at V and 6 bases at J, leaving 5 bases unmatched.

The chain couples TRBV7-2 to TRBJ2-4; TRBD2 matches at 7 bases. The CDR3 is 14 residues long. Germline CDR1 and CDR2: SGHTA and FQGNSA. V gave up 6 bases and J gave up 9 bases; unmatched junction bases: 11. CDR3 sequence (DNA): TGTGCCAGCAGGCCTGTGGGGGAGGGGAGCATTCAGTACTTC. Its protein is CASRPVGEGSIQYF.